Each of the 22 T cell receptor beta chains below was sequenced from the same sample in a study of cytomegalovirus exposure and HLA in healthy donors. The PCR used 60 Vbeta and 13 Jbeta primers. TCRdb keeps only in-frame clones here, not all; method: immunoSEQ multiplex PCR. The record lists about 130,000 clones, of which the ten most abundant hold 2% to 2.5%. The sample comprised PBMCs. The receptor set was obtained from a middle-aged man in good health and CMV-seronegative.

This chain connects TRBV19 to TRBJ1-4; 8 bases agree with TRBD1. Trimming removed 4 bases from V and 6 bases from J; junction bases left unmatched: 7. CDR3 length equals 15 residues. CDR1 is LNHDA, CDR2 SQIVND, per germline (reference sequence). The CDR3: CASSTWTGIHEKLFF. In DNA, the CDR3 is TGTGCCAGTAGTACATGGACAGGGATTCATGAAAAACTGTTTTTT. Complete variable domain (other parts from reference TRBV19 and TRBJ1-4): DGGITQSPKYLFRKEGQNVTLSCEQNLNHDAMYWYRQDPGQGLRLIYYSQIVNDFQKGDIAEGYSVSREKKESFPLTVTSAQKNPTAFYLCASSTWTGIHEKLFFGSGTQLSVL.

V usage is TRBV4-3 and J usage is TRBJ2-5; 9 nucleotides align to TRBD1. Looked up from germline, CDR1 is LGHNA and CDR2 is YSLEER. This CDR3 has 15 residues. The junction had 2 bases not matched to a gene; V was cut back by 1 base and J by 2 bases. CDR3 residues: CASSQGTGDQETQYF. In DNA, the CDR3 is TGCGCCAGCAGCCAAGGGACAGGGGATCAAGAGACCCAGTACTTC.

The chain carries TRBV19 and TRBJ1-3, with a possible D match to TRBD1 (5 bases). Trimming stripped 3 bases from V and 0 bases from J, with 9 bases between. This CDR3 spans 15 amino acids. The germline CDR1 and CDR2 sequences are LNHDA and SQIVND (reference sequence). The chain's CDR3 is CASSMSGGSGNTIYF. Here the CDR3 DNA reads TGTGCCAGTAGTATGTCCGGGGGCTCTGGAAACACCATATATTTT.

In the case of this clone: The junction differs from germline at one of its ends, possibly a read error. The rearrangement uses TRBV13 and TRBJ1-2; TRBD1 aligns across 10 bases. The CDR3 consists of 16 residues. Per the germline V gene, CDR1 is PRHDT and CDR2 is FYEKMQ (reference sequence). The DNA for the CDR3 is TGTGCCAGCAGGGCCCCTTGGGACAGGGGAATCTATGGCTACACCTTT. Translated, it gives CASRAPWDRGIYGYTF. Supplemented by reference TRBV13 and TRBJ1-2, the full variable domain reads AAGVIQSPRHLIKEKRETATLKCYPIPRHDTVYWYQQGPGQDPQFLISFYEKMQSDKGSIPDRFSAQQFSDYHSELNMSSLELGDSALYFCASRAPWDRGIYGYTFGSGTRLTVV.

The gene calls are TRBV27 and TRBJ2-7; 8 bases map to TRBD2. The CDR3 covers 14 residues. In germline, CDR1 is MNHEY, CDR2 SMNVEV (reference sequence). V was clipped by 2 bases and J by 4 bases; unmatched bases: 4. The CDR3 DNA follows: TGTGCCAGCAGTTTAGTAGCGGGGCAGTACGAGCAGTACTTC. Its protein is CASSLVAGQYEQYF.

V and J are TRBV10-3 and TRBJ1-1; D is undetermined. V lost 0 bases and J 9 bases, leaving 14 bases between the germline ends. The germline CDR1 and CDR2 sequences are ENHRY and SYGVKD. This CDR3 has 14 amino acids. The CDR3 coding sequence is TGTGCCATCAGTGAGTCGAGGGTAGGTGAGAAAGCTTTCTTT. This gives the protein CAISESRVGEKAFF.

The chain recombines TRBV6-5 with TRBJ1-2, with 8 bases identical to TRBD1. CDR1 and CDR2 (germline): MNHEY, SVGAGI. V dropped 4 bases and J dropped 5; count of bases not matched to a gene: 12. CDR3 length equals 16 residues. The CDR3 loop is CASSFLQGGTKYGYTF. DNA of the CDR3: TGTGCCAGCAGTTTCCTACAGGGGGGGACCAAATATGGCTACACCTTC.

The rearrangement links TRBV12-5 to TRBJ2-7, with TRBD1 matching over 8 bases. The germline V gene has CDR1 LGHNT and CDR2 FRNRAP. The CDR3 is 13 residues long. V trimming: 8 bases; J trimming: 7 bases; junction bases outside the gene matches: 10. The CDR3 DNA sequence: TGTGCTAGTACGACGACAGGGGATGGGGAGCAGTACTTC. Translating it yields CASTTTGDGEQYF.

A remark on this clone: Compared with germline, one end of the junction differs, possibly owing to a read error. This sequence joins TRBV4-1 and TRBJ1-5; 9 positions match TRBD1. Germline values: CDR1 MGHRA, CDR2 YSYEKL. This CDR3 contains 18 residues. The CDR3 is CANSQVSATGGLNQPQHF. Here the CDR3 DNA reads TGCGCCAACAGCCAAGTCTCAGCCACAGGGGGCCTGAATCAGCCCCAGCATTTT.

The rearrangement uses TRBV11-2 and TRBJ2-3; D is possibly TRBD2 (7 bases). The V gene's germline CDR1 is SGHAT and CDR2 FQNNGV. There are 14 residues in the CDR3. V dropped 6 bases and J dropped 3 bases, with 13 bases sitting between them. CDR3: CASRGEGVTDTQYF. The CDR3 DNA follows: TGTGCCAGCAGGGGGGAGGGGGTTACAGATACGCAGTATTTT.

Concerning this clone: Compared with germline, one end of the junction differs, possibly owing to a read error. The CDR3 DNA follows: TGTGCCAGCAGCCAGATGACCGGGACTAGCAAAGATACGCAGTATTTT. Its translation: CASSQMTGTSKDTQYF. J is TRBJ2-3 and V is TRBV14; TRBD2 aligns across 9 bases. Germline values: CDR1 SGHDN, CDR2 FVKESK. This CDR3 has 16 residues. Based on the CDR3 plus reference TRBV14 and TRBJ2-3, the full variable domain is EAGVTQFPSHSVIEKGQTVTLRCDPISGHDNLYWYRRVMGKEIKFLLHFVKESKQDESGMPNNRFLAERTGGTYSTLKVQPAELEDSGVYFCASSQMTGTSKDTQYFGPGTRLTVL.

This chain joins TRBV7-9 and TRBJ1-1, with unresolved D. Trimming took off 7 bases at V and 10 bases at J, with 13 bases between the two ends. The CDR3 runs 11 residues. Germline CDR1 reads SEHNR; CDR2 reads FQNEAQ (reference sequence). DNA of the CDR3: TGTGCCAGCACTGGCGGTGTGCCAGCTTTCTTT. Translation gives CASTGGVPAFF.

The V gene is TRBV2, the J gene TRBJ1-5; D gene uncertain. CDR3 size: 12 residues. Looked up from germline, CDR1 is SNHLY and CDR2 is FYNNEI. The V gene lost 6 bases and the J gene lost 9 bases, with 12 bases spanning the gap. DNA of the CDR3: TGTGCCAGCAGCCCCCGGGGTTCGCCCCAGCATTTT. It codes for CASSPRGSPQHF.

V and J are TRBV6-5 and TRBJ2-7; TRBD1 might be the D (6 bases). This CDR3 is 15 amino acids long. Germline V gives CDR1 MNHEY, CDR2 SVGAGI. Trimming took off 6 bases at V and 2 bases at J, with 17 bases between the two ends. CDR3 nucleotide sequence: TGTGCCAGCAGAGCCAGGGCCAGGGGCCCCTACGAGCAGTACTTC. Translated: CASRARARGPYEQYF.

The chain couples TRBV15 to TRBJ2-2; no reliable D call. The germline V gene encodes CDR1 LNHNV and CDR2 YYDKDF (reference sequence). The CDR3 is made up of 14 amino acids. The V and J ends lost 0 bases and 7 bases respectively, with 9 bases between them. As DNA, the CDR3 is TGTGCCACCAGCAGAGATCATCGAGACGGGGAGCTGTTTTTT. Translated: CATSRDHRDGELFF.

This sequence joins TRBV7-2 and TRBJ2-7, with 7 bases lining up with TRBD1. Germline lookup yields CDR1 SGHTA and CDR2 FQGNSA. V shed 3 bases, J shed 4 bases, and the junction held 9 bases outside the gene matches. The CDR3 has 15 amino acids. Here the CDR3 DNA reads TGTGCCAGCAGCTTTGGGTGGACAGGTCCATACGAGCAGTACTTC. Translation: CASSFGWTGPYEQYF.

This chain connects TRBV4-2 to TRBJ2-7; D uncertain. V was clipped by 1 base and J by 2 bases, with 9 bases between them. The CDR3 sequence is 14 residues long. CDR1 is LGHNA, CDR2 YNFKEQ, per germline. This CDR3 is CASSQVHSTYEQYF. The CDR3 region has the DNA TGTGCCAGCAGCCAAGTGCACAGCACCTACGAGCAGTACTTC.

The chain joins TRBV5-5 to TRBJ1-5; 8 bases fit TRBD1. Germline CDR1 reads SGHKS; CDR2 reads YYEKEE (reference sequence). V dropped 0 bases and J dropped 6; count of bases not matched to a gene: 5. This CDR3 comprises 15 residues. The CDR3 nucleotides read TGTGCCAGCAGCTTGGGACAGGGGTTTAGTCAGCCCCAGCATTTT. Its translation: CASSLGQGFSQPQHF.

CDR3: CASSLGFGPYEQYF. The CDR3 DNA is TGTGCCAGCAGCTTAGGATTTGGCCCCTACGAGCAGTACTTC. The chain is built from TRBV7-6 and TRBJ2-7; D is undetermined. The CDR3 has 14 amino acids. Germline CDR1 is SGHVS and CDR2 is FNYEAQ. Trimming cost V 1 base and J 2 bases, with 9 bases left between them.

The genes are TRBV7-9 and TRBJ1-1, with 9 bases that match TRBD1. CDR1 is SEHNR, CDR2 FQNEAQ, per germline (reference sequence). This CDR3 has 14 residues. V lost 7 bases to trimming and J lost 4 bases; unmatched junction nucleotides: 7. CDR3 in amino acids: CASTITGGGTEAFF. The CDR3 bases are TGTGCCAGCACGATTACAGGGGGCGGCACTGAAGCTTTCTTT. The complete variable domain, with remaining parts taken from reference TRBV7-9 and TRBJ1-1, reads DTGVSQNPRHKITKRGQNVTFRCDPISEHNRLYWYRQTLGQGPEFLTYFQNEAQLEKSRLLSDRFSAERPKGSFSTLEIQRTEQGDSAMYLCASTITGGGTEAFFGQGTRLTVV.

The chain combines TRBV5-1 with TRBJ2-1; tentatively, D is TRBD2 (5 bases). The CDR3 runs to 15 residues. Trimming took 4 bases from V and 8 from J, leaving 19 bases between them. Germline CDR1 SGHRS, CDR2 YFSETQ. The CDR3 protein is CASSAGVPLGYEQFF. Here the CDR3 DNA reads TGCGCCAGCAGCGCGGGCGTGCCACTAGGCTATGAGCAGTTCTTC.

The rearrangement uses TRBV2 and TRBJ2-5, with 9 bases identical to TRBD1. The CDR3 totals 14 residues. From germline, CDR1 is SNHLY and CDR2 FYNNEI. The junction had 6 bases not matched to a gene; V was cut back by 6 bases and J by 4 bases. The CDR3 region is CASSGTGFRETQYF. In DNA form, the CDR3 reads TGTGCCAGCAGCGGGACAGGGTTCCGAGAGACCCAGTACTTC.